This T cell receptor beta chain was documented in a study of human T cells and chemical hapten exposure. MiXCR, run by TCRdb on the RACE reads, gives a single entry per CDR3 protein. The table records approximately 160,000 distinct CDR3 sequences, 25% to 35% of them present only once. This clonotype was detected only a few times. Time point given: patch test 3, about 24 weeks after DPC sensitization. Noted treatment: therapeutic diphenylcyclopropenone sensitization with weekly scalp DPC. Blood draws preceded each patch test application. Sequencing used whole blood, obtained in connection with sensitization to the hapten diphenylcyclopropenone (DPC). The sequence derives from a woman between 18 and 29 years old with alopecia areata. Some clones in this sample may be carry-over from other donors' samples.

This CDR3 is CASSYAGGVYEQYF. CDR3 coding DNA: TGTGCCAGCAGTTACGCGGGCGGGGTCTACGAGCAGTACTTC. The chain carries TRBV6-2 or TRBV6-3 and TRBJ2-7; perhaps TRBD2 as D (6 bases). The V end was cut by 2 bases, the J end by 3 bases, with 11 bases between. The germline CDR1 and CDR2 sequences are MNHEY and SVGEGT. The CDR3 contains 14 residues.